This T cell receptor (beta chain) derives from a study of blood T cells in healthy people across ages. Broader study findings: Fewer expanded clones and more diversity marked long-lived versus aged donors.

Primed by a sample-barcoded 5' primer and a J-beta primer mix, a second PCR proceeded for 7 to 11 cycles. MiXCR, run by TCRdb on the 5' RACE reads, gives a single entry per CDR3 protein. This table has 700,000 to 850,000 distinct CDR3 sequences, about 55% appearing once. About this clonotype itself: Its antigen is undetermined. The junction departs from germline at one end; a sequencing error may be responsible.

This TCR derives from a man at least 80 years old in good health. The sequencing sample was made of blood.

Written as DNA, the CDR3 is TGTGCCGCCAGTGGGGTTCCTTCCTACGAGCAGTACTTC. This translates into CAASGVPSYEQYF. V usage is TRBV24-1 and J usage is TRBJ2-7, with D unclear. In germline, CDR1 is KGHDR, CDR2 SFDVKD. The CDR3 spans 13 residues.